This T cell receptor beta chain comes out of a study of T-cell reconstitution after alpha-beta-depleted transplantation in children. Study findings and constraints: Surviving recipient T cells and thymic progenitors produced the high day-60 TCRbeta diversity seen in some patients.

Preparation of the TCRbeta library was carried out with unique molecular identifiers. MiXCR, applied by TCRdb to the PCR reads, yields one record per CDR3 protein. This sample has fewer than 700,000 distinct CDR3 sequences; approximately 12% occur once, and the top ten carry around 2%. There are 12 residues in the CDR3. Germline loops: CDR1 MDHEN, CDR2 SYDVKM. The V end lost 4 bases, the J end lost 6 bases, and 8 bases lay between the germline ends. This clonotype was detected many times. Its antigen remains unknown. This receptor was obtained from a male patient younger than 18 who had a stem cell transplant for acute myeloid leukemia, so the T cells may come from the graft donor. V usage is TRBV28 and J usage is TRBJ2-3; no clear D. Here the sequenced sample was PBMCs, mostly from graft donor cells, taken 360 days after TCRalphabeta/CD19-depleted stem cell transplant. CDR3 sequence (DNA): TGTGCCAGCAGTTCCCCGGCTGATACGCAGTATTTT. Encoded protein: CASSSPADTQYF.